This T cell receptor (beta chain) came from a study of blood T cells in healthy people across ages. The study's findings and limits: Higher naive T cell percentage went strongly together with higher TCR beta diversity.

The CDR3 sequence is 14 residues long. Germline loops: CDR1 LNHNV, CDR2 YYDKDF (reference sequence). Trimming took 5 bases from V and 2 from J; bases not matched to a gene: 5. Sample-barcoded 5' priming and a J-beta primer mix drove a second PCR of about 7 to 12 cycles. In TCRdb, the 5' RACE reads were re-called with MiXCR into one record per CDR3 protein. This sample carries 1.2 million to 1.5 million distinct CDR3 sequences, 55% to 75% of them seen once, and the ten largest clones take over 5.5%. Comment on this clonotype: Its cognate antigen is unknown.

This receptor was obtained from a man aged 18 to 29 in good health. The sample was blood. The chain links TRBV15 to TRBJ2-7; 8 positions match TRBD2. In DNA form, the CDR3 reads TGTGCCACCAGCGCGGGGGGCCGGGCCTACGAGCAGTACTTC. Translation: CATSAGGRAYEQYF.